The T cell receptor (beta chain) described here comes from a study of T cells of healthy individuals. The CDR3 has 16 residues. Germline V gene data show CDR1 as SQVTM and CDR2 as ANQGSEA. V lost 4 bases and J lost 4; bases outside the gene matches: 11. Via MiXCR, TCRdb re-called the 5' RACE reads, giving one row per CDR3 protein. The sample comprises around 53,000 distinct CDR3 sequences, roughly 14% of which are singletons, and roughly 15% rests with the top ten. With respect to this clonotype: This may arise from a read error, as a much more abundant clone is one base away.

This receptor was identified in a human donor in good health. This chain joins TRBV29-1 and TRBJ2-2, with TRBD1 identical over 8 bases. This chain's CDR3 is CSVVPTDRGGTGELFF. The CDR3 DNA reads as TGCAGCGTTGTCCCTACTGACAGGGGAGGCACCGGGGAGCTGTTTTTT.